The 3 T cell receptor beta chains in this list originate from one sample, sequenced in a study of CD8 T cells in ankylosing spondylitis. Findings of the study overall: Blood from ankylosing spondylitis patients appeared to carry a characteristic roughly 8-variant TCR beta motif.

For these TCRs, the target antigens are not known. TCRdb re-derived calls from the 5' RACE reads in MiXCR, one entry per CDR3 protein. Of just under 550,000 distinct CDR3 sequences listed, about 13% were seen once; the top ten hold about 6.8%. Material for sequencing was blood, either unsorted or a sorted T cell fraction (not recorded which). The source of these receptors is a male donor with ankylosing spondylitis.

This clonotype appeared a few times. V usage is TRBV11-2 and J usage is TRBJ2-3, with TRBD2 identical over 11 bases. This CDR3 has 18 residues. Per germline, CDR1 SGHAT and CDR2 FQNNGV. The V segment lost 5 bases and the J segment 1 base; nucleotides outside the gene matches: 11. The CDR3 loop is CASSRTIILAGGTDTQYF. DNA of the CDR3: TGTGCCAGCAGCCGCACAATCATACTAGCGGGGGGCACAGATACGCAGTATTTT.

This rearrangement joins TRBV2 to TRBJ2-5, with 8 bases aligning to TRBD2. V lost 4 bases, J lost 7 bases, and 11 bases stayed unmatched. Per the germline V gene, CDR1 is SNHLY and CDR2 is FYNNEI. CDR3 size: 15 residues. The CDR3: CASSALAGPEGTQYF. The CDR3 bases are TGTGCCAGCAGTGCATTAGCGGGACCCGAGGGGACCCAGTACTTC.

The CDR3 spells CSARAQGTGTEAFF. The CDR3 DNA sequence: TGCAGTGCTAGAGCACAGGGGACAGGCACTGAAGCTTTCTTT. V gene TRBV20-1 combines with J gene TRBJ1-1; 8 nucleotides match TRBD1. The ends lost 1 base at V and 4 bases at J; junction bases unmatched: 5. CDR3 size: 14 residues. Germline assignment: CDR1 DFQATT and CDR2 SNEGSKA (reference sequence).